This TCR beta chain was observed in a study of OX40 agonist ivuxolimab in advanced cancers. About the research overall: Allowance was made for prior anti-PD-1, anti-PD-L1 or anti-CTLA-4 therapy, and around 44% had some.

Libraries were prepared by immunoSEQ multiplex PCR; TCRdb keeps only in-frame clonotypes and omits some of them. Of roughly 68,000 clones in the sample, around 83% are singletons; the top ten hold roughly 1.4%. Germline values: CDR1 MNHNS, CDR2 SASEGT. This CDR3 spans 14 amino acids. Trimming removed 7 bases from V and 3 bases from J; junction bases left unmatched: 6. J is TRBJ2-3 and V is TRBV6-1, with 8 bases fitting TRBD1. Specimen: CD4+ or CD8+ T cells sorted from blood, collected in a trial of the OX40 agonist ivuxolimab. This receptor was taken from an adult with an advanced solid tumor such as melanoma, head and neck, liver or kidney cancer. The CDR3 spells CASNLQGATDTQYF. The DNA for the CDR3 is TGTGCCAGCAATCTTCAGGGGGCTACAGATACGCAGTATTTT.